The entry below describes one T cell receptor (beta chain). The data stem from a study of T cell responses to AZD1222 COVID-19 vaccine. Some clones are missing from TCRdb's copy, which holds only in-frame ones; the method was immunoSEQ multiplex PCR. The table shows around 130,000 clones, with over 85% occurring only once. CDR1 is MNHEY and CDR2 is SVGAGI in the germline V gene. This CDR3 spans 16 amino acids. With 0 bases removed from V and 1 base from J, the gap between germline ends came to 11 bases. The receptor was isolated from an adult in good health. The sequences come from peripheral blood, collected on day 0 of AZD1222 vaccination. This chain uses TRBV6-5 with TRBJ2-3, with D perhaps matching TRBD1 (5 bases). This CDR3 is CASSYSVQGGTDTQYF. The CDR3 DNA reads TGTGCCAGCAGTTACTCGGTTCAGGGTGGCACAGATACGCAGTATTTT.